This T cell receptor beta chain stems from a study of blood T cell repertoires in COVID-19. Study-level background: Acute and convalescent COVID-19 samples came from the United States, Italy and Spain. T cells, B-cell-depleted T cells, or PBMCs supplied cDNA or gDNA.

The Seattle patients, enrolled during active infection, were followed longitudinally. How the authors handled the data: Amplification with reference gene primers provided the estimates of nucleated cell counts. The data were produced by immunoSEQ multiplex PCR, yet TCRdb's version contains in-frame clones alone and is incomplete. The V and J calls and the clone size are those of that table, but D and trimming were determined from the DNA. Of approximately 270,000 clones listed, roughly 84% are singletons. The sequencing sample was made of peripheral blood. The receptor's source is a human donor with COVID-19, enrolled during active disease. The donor label of this sample is uncertain.

CDR3 protein: CASRSQGDGEKLFF. CDR3 bases: TGTGCCAGCAGGTCACAGGGGGATGGTGAAAAACTGTTTTTT. The rearrangement joins TRBV6-1 to TRBJ1-4; TRBD1 agrees at 8 bases. V lost 6 bases and J lost 7; bases outside the gene matches: 7. The CDR3 covers 14 residues. Germline lookup yields CDR1 MNHNS and CDR2 SASEGT.